The sequence of this T cell receptor (beta chain) was determined in a study of beta chain features in type 1 diabetes. As every portion of the isolated RNA was reverse transcribed, the sequencing read expressed TCRB transcripts. Sequenced by immunoSEQ multiplex PCR; TCRdb stores in-frame clones only, minus some. The table records roughly 300,000 clones, 6.5% to 10% of them present only once. This CDR3 spans 12 amino acids. Germline CDR1 LNHNV, CDR2 YYDKDF (reference sequence). V was shortened by 8 bases and J by 0 bases, with 7 bases between the two germline ends. The sequenced sample consisted of central memory CD4+ T cells from blood. The rearrangement links TRBV15 to TRBJ2-5, with a tentative D call TRBD1 (5 bases). The receptor comes from a woman aged 18 to 35 in good health. The CDR3 reads CATSDNQETQYF. CDR3 coding DNA: TGTGCCACCTCGGACAACCAAGAGACCCAGTACTTC.